These 8 T cell receptor beta chains originate from one sample sequenced in a study of shared clonotypes between healthy human individuals. Naive CD8 cells lacked CD45RO, underwent positive selection for CCR7 and left out terminally differentiated effector memory CD45RA+ cells. Method: immunoSEQ multiplex PCR; TCRdb's copy keeps in-frame clones and lacks some. In the table there are some 2,000,000 clones, 85% to 95% of which are singletons. Sequences were obtained from naive CD8+ T cells sorted from blood. These receptors all stem from a man between 18 and 29 years old in good health.

The gene calls are TRBV11-2 and TRBJ2-1; TRBD1 aligns across 7 bases. V lost 4 bases to trimming and J lost 8 bases; unmatched junction nucleotides: 11. The germline CDR1 and CDR2 sequences are SGHAT and FQNNGV. The CDR3 sequence is 15 residues long. CDR3 nucleotides: TGTGCCAGCAGCTCCCACAACGACAGGGTCTATGAGCAGTTCTTC. Translating gives CASSSHNDRVYEQFF.

Only one count was recorded for this clone. The V gene is TRBV4-1, the J gene TRBJ2-5; D unresolved. In germline, CDR1 is MGHRA, CDR2 YSYEKL. V was clipped by 0 bases and J by 4 bases, with 15 bases between them. The CDR3 runs 16 residues. The CDR3 DNA follows: TGCGCCAGCAGCCAAGATTCGCTAAGATTGGGAGAGACCCAGTACTTC. Translating gives CASSQDSLRLGETQYF.

The chain has TRBV27 and TRBJ2-6, with D possibly TRBD2 on 6 matching bases. CDR1 is MNHEY and CDR2 is SMNVEV in the germline V gene (reference sequence). Trimming took off 11 bases at V and 1 base at J, with 12 bases between the two ends. The CDR3 extends over 14 amino acids. This chain's CDR3 is CASAGWSGANVLTF. CDR3 bases: TGTGCCTCGGCGGGGTGGTCTGGGGCCAACGTCCTGACTTTC.

This clone was found once. This rearrangement joins TRBV28 to TRBJ1-2, with D possibly matching TRBD1 (5 bases). This CDR3 contains 15 residues. Germline CDR1 and CDR2: MDHEN and SYDVKM. Between the trimmed V and J ends, which lost 1 base and 3 bases, there was a span of 12 bases. The CDR3 region has the DNA TGTGCCAGCAGTTTATTCACGGGGACCCACTATGGCTACACCTTC. It translates to CASSLFTGTHYGYTF.

The chain joins TRBV27 to TRBJ2-2; D is ambiguous. The V gene's germline CDR1 is MNHEY and CDR2 SMNVEV (reference sequence). V lost 2 bases, J lost 4 bases, and 14 bases lay in between. The CDR3 extends over 16 amino acids. The DNA for the CDR3 is TGTGCCAGCAGTTTACTAGGAGTATATGGCACCGGGGAGCTGTTTTTT. It is translated as CASSLLGVYGTGELFF.

The rearrangement joins TRBV6-5 to TRBJ2-7; 7 nucleotides agree with TRBD2. The trim removed 0 bases at V and 3 bases at J, leaving 8 bases unmatched. Per the germline V gene, CDR1 is MNHEY and CDR2 is SVGAGI. The CDR3 is made up of 16 amino acids. The CDR3 spells CASSYSVGEGHYEQYF. CDR3 coding DNA: TGTGCCAGCAGTTACTCGGTGGGGGAGGGCCACTACGAGCAGTACTTC.

The gene calls are TRBV13 and TRBJ2-7, with 8 bases fitting TRBD2. This CDR3 is built from 15 residues. Germline loops: CDR1 PRHDT, CDR2 FYEKMQ (reference sequence). After removal of 5 bases from V and 3 bases from J, the junction contained 9 bases not matched to a gene. The CDR3 DNA follows: TGTGCCAGCAGCCCCGGTCGGGGGGGAAACTACGAGCAGTACTTC. The encoded protein is CASSPGRGGNYEQYF.

Concerning this clone itself: The same CDR3 also results from other DNA sequences found in this sample. V gene TRBV9 combines with J gene TRBJ2-7; 7 positions match TRBD1. The CDR3 extends over 15 amino acids. In germline, CDR1 is SGDLS, CDR2 YYNGEE. Trimming cost V 0 bases and J 3 bases; bases outside gene matches: 6. The CDR3 sequence: CASSVGWGQSYEQYF. CDR3 nucleotides: TGTGCCAGCAGCGTAGGGTGGGGACAGAGCTACGAGCAGTACTTC.